What follows is one T cell receptor beta chain and its context. The antigen remains undetermined. These data originate in a study of vaccination and CD4 T cells after COVID-19. Study-level results: Vaccine-specific clones numbering 304 of 307 showed spike mono-reactivity in convalescent patients.

The assay that was used to sequence DNA from cultured CD4+ T cells was the Oncomine TCR Beta short-read assay. Investigators isolated genomic DNA from cultured CD4+ T cells. TCRdb re-called the PCR reads through MiXCR, storing one row per CDR3 protein. The table lists 4,500 to 6,500 distinct CDR3 sequences, 62% of them singletons. The treatment was: roughly 11-day PBMC culture with coronavirus spike peptide pools or control peptides (ViraFEST assay). Pre-COVID-19 pandemic sampling (2011-2018) yielded the unexposed donor's CD4+ T cells. The V and J ends lost 0 bases and 0 bases respectively, with 10 bases between them. The CDR3 is made up of 16 amino acids.

This sequence originates from a human donor in good health. This chain joins TRBV23-1 and TRBJ2-3; TRBD2 might be the D (5 bases). TRBV23-1 counts as an open reading frame of uncertain function. Sequenced: CD4+ T cells from blood, cultured in vitro. The CDR3: CASSQSRERSTDTQYF. The CDR3 DNA reads as TGCGCCAGCAGTCAATCGAGGGAGCGGAGCACAGATACGCAGTATTTT.